A selection of T cell receptor beta chains follows, all from one sample in a study of T-cell reconstitution after alpha-beta-depleted transplantation in children. TCRdb processed the PCR reads anew with MiXCR; each CDR3 protein has one entry. The sample contains some 340,000 distinct CDR3 sequences, 10% of which appear only once. The starting material was PBMCs from the stem cell graft donor, obtained from the stem cell graft. Receptors were obtained from a human donor who donated a stem cell graft to a child with acute lymphoblastic leukemia. The CDR3 runs from the conserved cysteine through the conserved F or W. A D gene is named only where the DNA matches it firmly. Size tells how often a clone was seen (once, few, many) or the class of an expanded clone, and some rows leave it out.

CDR3: CACWPRGTSDRITYEQYF
DNA: TGTGCCTGCTGGCCACGGGGGACTAGCGATAGGATCACCTACGAGCAGTACTTC
V: TRBV3-1
size: .
D: TRBD2
J: TRBJ2-7

CDR3: CASSLLGTGLPDTQYF
DNA: TGTGCCAGCAGCTTATTAGGGACAGGGTTACCGGATACGCAGTATTTT
V: TRBV7-9
size: few
D: TRBD1
J: TRBJ2-3

CDR3: CASSEPLSGSSYNEQFF
DNA: TGTGCCAGCAGCGAGCCCCTAAGCGGGAGCTCCTACAATGAGCAGTTCTTC
V: TRBV9
size: few
D: TRBD2
J: TRBJ2-1

CDR3: CASSQIPIGDEQYF
DNA: TGCGCCAGCAGCCAAATTCCCATAGGTGACGAGCAGTACTTC
V: TRBV4-1
size: many
D: .
J: TRBJ2-7

CDR3: CASSAPWGTDYGYTF
DNA: TGCGCCAGCAGCGCCCCTTGGGGGACGGACTATGGCTACACCTTC
V: TRBV5-1
size: many
D: .
J: TRBJ1-2

CDR3: CASSVVSRADSNEQFF
DNA: TGTGCCAGCAGCGTAGTTTCCAGGGCTGACAGCAATGAGCAGTTCTTC
V: TRBV9
size: few
D: .
J: TRBJ2-1

CDR3: CASSGTGYDTDTQYF
DNA: TGCGCCAGCAGCGGAACCGGGTACGACACAGATACGCAGTATTTT
V: TRBV5-1
size: .
D: .
J: TRBJ2-3

CDR3: CASSLEGHGYYEQYF
DNA: TGCGCCAGCAGCTTGGAGGGACACGGGTACTACGAGCAGTACTTC
V: TRBV5-1
size: few
D: .
J: TRBJ2-7

CDR3: CASSSGLGSTEAFF
DNA: TGTGCCAGCAGTTCTGGTCTTGGGAGCACTGAAGCTTTCTTT
V: TRBV2
size: .
D: .
J: TRBJ1-1

CDR3: CAISDISLEQNF
DNA: TGTGCCATCAGTGACATTTCCCTCGAGCAGAACTTC
V: TRBV10-3
size: .
D: .
J: TRBJ2-7

CDR3: CASSLFPLGGANVLTF
DNA: TGCGCCAGCAGCTTGTTCCCCCTCGGGGGGGCCAACGTCCTGACTTTC
V: TRBV5-1
size: .
D: .
J: TRBJ2-6

CDR3: CASSPGGIGEAFF
DNA: TGCGCCAGCAGCCCAGGTGGGATTGGTGAAGCTTTCTTT
V: TRBV5-1
size: .
D: .
J: TRBJ1-1

CDR3: CASREPGGDTQYF
DNA: TGTGCCAGCAGAGAGCCGGGAGGAGATACGCAGTATTTT
V: TRBV6-2/TRBV6-3
size: .
D: TRBD2
J: TRBJ2-3

CDR3: CASSLGTSSYSYNEQFF
DNA: TGCGCCAGCAGCTTGGGGACTAGCAGTTACTCCTACAATGAGCAGTTCTTC
V: TRBV5-1
size: .
D: TRBD2
J: TRBJ2-1

CDR3: CSAESRDPITGELFF
DNA: TGCAGCGCTGAGTCCAGGGATCCTATCACCGGGGAGCTGTTTTTT
V: TRBV29-1
size: .
D: .
J: TRBJ2-2

CDR3: CASSLGQGTNEQFF
DNA: TGCGCCAGCAGCTTGGGACAGGGGACTAATGAGCAGTTCTTC
V: TRBV5-1
size: many
D: TRBD1
J: TRBJ2-1

CDR3: CASSLGSGWDTEAFF
DNA: TGTGCCAGCAGTTTGGGGTCAGGGTGGGACACTGAAGCTTTCTTT
V: TRBV27
size: .
D: .
J: TRBJ1-1

CDR3: CASSFGQGQYNEQFF
DNA: TGTGCCAGCAGTTTCGGACAGGGTCAGTACAATGAGCAGTTCTTC
V: TRBV6-2/TRBV6-3
size: few
D: TRBD1
J: TRBJ2-1

CDR3: CASSRWPSGNVWTDIQYF
DNA: TGTGCCAGCAGCCGCTGGCCTAGTGGGAACGTGTGGACCGACATTCAGTACTTC
V: TRBV3-1
size: few
D: .
J: TRBJ2-4